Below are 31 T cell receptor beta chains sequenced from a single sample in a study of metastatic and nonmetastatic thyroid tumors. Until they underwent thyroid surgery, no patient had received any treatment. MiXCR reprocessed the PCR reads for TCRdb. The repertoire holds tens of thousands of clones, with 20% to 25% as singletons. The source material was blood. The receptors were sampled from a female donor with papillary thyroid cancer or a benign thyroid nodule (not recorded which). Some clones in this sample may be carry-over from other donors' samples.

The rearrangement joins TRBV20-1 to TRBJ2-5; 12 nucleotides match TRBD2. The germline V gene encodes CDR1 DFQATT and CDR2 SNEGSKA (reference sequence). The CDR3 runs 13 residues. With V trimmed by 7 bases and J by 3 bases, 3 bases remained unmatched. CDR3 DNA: TGCAGTGTACGACTAGCGGGAGAAGAGACCCAGTACTTC. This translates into CSVRLAGEETQYF.

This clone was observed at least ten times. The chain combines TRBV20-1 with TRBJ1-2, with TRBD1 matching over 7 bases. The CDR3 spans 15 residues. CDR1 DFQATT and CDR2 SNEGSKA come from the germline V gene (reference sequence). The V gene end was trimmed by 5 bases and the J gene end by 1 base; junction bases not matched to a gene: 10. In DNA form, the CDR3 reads TGCAGTGCTCCAGACAGGGCAAGAGATAACTATGGCTACACCTTC. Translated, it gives CSAPDRARDNYGYTF.

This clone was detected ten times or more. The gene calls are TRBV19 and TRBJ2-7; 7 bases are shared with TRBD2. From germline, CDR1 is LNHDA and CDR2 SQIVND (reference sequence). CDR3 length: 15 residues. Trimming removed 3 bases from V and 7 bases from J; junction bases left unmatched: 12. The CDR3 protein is CASSIVGGRSNEQYF. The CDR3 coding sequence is TGTGCCAGTAGTATTGTGGGCGGGAGATCCAATGAGCAGTACTTC.

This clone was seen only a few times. The CDR3 region is CASITGSAGSTDTQYF. The CDR3 nucleotides read TGTGCCAGCATTACCGGGTCAGCGGGGAGCACAGATACGCAGTATTTT. This rearrangement joins TRBV28 to TRBJ2-3; 7 nucleotides line up with TRBD2. The germline V gene has CDR1 MDHEN and CDR2 SYDVKM. J lost 0 bases, V lost 7 bases, and 10 bases had no gene match. The CDR3 runs to 16 residues.

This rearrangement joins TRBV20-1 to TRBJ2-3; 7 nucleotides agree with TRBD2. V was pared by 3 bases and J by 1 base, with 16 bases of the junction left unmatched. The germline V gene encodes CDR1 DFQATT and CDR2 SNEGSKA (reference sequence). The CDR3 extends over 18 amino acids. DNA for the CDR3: TGCAGTGCTAGCTCTGGGGCGGGGGTTAATCTCGGCACAGATACGCAGTATTTT. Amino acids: CSASSGAGVNLGTDTQYF.

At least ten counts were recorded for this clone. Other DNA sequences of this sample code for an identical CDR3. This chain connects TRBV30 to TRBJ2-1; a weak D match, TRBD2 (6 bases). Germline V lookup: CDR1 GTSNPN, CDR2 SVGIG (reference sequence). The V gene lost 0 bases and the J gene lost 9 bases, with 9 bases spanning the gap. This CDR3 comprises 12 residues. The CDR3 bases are TGTGCCTGGAGTGTGGAGGGAGGTGAGCAGTTCTTC. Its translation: CAWSVEGGEQFF.

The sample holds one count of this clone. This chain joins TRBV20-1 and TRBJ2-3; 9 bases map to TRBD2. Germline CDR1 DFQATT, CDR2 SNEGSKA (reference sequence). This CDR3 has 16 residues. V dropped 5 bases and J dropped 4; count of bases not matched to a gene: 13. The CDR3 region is CSAPERAGGSADTQYF. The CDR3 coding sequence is TGCAGTGCTCCAGAGAGAGCGGGAGGATCAGCAGATACGCAGTATTTT.

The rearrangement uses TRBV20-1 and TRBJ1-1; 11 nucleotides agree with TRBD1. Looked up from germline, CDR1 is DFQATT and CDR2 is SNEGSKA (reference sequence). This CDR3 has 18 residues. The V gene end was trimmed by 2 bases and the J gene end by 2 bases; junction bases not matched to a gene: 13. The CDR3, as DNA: TGCAGTGCTAGACCGAACCTTGGACAGGGGGCAGGAAACACTGAAGCTTTCTTT. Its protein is CSARPNLGQGAGNTEAFF.

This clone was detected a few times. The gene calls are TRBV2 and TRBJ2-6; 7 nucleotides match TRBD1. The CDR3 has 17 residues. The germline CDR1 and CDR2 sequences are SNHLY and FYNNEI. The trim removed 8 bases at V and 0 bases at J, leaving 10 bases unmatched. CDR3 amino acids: CASRQGSASSGANVLTF. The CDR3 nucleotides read TGTGCCAGCCGACAGGGATCAGCTAGCTCTGGGGCCAACGTCCTGACTTTC.

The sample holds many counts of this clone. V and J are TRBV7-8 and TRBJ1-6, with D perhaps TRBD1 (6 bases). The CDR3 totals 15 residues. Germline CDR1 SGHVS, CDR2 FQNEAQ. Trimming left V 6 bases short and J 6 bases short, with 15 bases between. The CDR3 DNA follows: TGTGCCAGCAGGGGACATCGAACCGGTAATTCACCCCTCCACTTT. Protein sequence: CASRGHRTGNSPLHF. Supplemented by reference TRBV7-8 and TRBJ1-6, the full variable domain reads GAGVSQSPRYKVAKRGQDVALRCDPISGHVSLFWYQQALGQGPEFLTYFQNEAQLDKSGLPSDRFFAERPEGSVSTLKIQRTQQEDSAVYLCASRGHRTGNSPLHFGNGTRLTVT.

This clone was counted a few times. The CDR3 bases are TGTGCCAGCAGTCGAGGGGGGCAATGGTACACAGTATATTTT. It yields the protein CASSRGGQWYTVYF. The V call is TRBV12-3 or TRBV12-4, the J call TRBJ1-3; TRBD1 might be the D (6 bases). V lost 5 bases to trimming and J lost 14 bases, with 22 bases between them. CDR3 length: 14 residues.

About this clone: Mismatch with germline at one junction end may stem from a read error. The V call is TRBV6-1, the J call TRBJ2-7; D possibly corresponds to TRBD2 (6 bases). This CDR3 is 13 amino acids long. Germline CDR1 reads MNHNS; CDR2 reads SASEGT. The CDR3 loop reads CASGGSGSYDQYF. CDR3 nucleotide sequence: TGTGCCAGCGGGGGGAGCGGTAGCTACGATCAGTACTTC.

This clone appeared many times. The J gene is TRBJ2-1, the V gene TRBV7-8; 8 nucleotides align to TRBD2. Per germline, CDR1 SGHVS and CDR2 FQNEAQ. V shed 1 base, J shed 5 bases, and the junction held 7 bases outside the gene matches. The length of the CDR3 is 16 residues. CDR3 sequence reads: CASSLEGGRFDNEQFF. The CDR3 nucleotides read TGTGCCAGCAGCTTAGAAGGCGGGAGGTTCGACAATGAGCAGTTCTTC. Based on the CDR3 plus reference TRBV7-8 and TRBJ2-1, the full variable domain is GAGVSQSPRYKVAKRGQDVALRCDPISGHVSLFWYQQALGQGPEFLTYFQNEAQLDKSGLPSDRFFAERPEGSVSTLKIQRTQQEDSAVYLCASSLEGGRFDNEQFFGPGTRLTVL.

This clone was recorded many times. The CDR3 loop reads CASSQDSASRNIQYF. The CDR3 region has the DNA TGTGCCAGCAGCCAAGATTCGGCAAGCCGTAACATTCAGTACTTC. The V and J genes are TRBV14 and TRBJ2-4, with D unresolved. The V gene's germline CDR1 is SGHDN and CDR2 FVKESK. V gave up 0 bases and J gave up 7 bases, with 13 bases separating them. CDR3 size: 15 residues.

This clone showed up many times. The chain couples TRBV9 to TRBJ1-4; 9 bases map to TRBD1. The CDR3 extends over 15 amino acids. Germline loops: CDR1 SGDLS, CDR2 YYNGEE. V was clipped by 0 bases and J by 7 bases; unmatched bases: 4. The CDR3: CASSVATGGGEKLFF. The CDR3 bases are TGTGCCAGCAGCGTAGCTACAGGGGGCGGTGAAAAACTGTTTTTT.

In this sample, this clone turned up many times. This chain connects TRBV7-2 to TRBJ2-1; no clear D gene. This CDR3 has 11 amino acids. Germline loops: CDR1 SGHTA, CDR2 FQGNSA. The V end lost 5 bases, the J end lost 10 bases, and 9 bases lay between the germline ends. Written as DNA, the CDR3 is TGTGCCAGCAGCCCGGCAAGAGAGCAGTTCTTC. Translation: CASSPAREQFF. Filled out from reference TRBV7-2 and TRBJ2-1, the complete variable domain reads GAGVSQSPSNKVTEKGKDVELRCDPISGHTALYWYRQSLGQGLEFLIYFQGNSAPDKSGLPSDRFSAERTGGSVSTLTIQRTQQEDSAVYLCASSPAREQFFGPGTRLTVL.

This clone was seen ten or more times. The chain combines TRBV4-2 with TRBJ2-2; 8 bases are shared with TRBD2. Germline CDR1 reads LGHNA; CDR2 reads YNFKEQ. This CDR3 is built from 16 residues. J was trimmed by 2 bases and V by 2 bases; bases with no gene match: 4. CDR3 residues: CASSQLAGTNTGELFF. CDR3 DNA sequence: TGTGCCAGCAGCCAATTAGCGGGGACAAACACCGGGGAGCTGTTTTTT.

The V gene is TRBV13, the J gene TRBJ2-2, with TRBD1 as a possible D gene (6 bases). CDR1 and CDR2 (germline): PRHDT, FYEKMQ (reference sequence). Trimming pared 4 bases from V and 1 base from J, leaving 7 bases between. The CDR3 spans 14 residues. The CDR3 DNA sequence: TGTGCCAGCAGCTACAGGGTGAACACCGGGGAGCTGTTTTTT. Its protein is CASSYRVNTGELFF.

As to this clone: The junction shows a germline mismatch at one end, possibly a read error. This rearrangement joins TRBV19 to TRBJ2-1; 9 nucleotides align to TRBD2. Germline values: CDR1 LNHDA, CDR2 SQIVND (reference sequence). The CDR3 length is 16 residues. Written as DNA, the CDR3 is TGTGCCAGTGGGCAGGGGCGGGAGGGCCGGCCCCCTGAGCAGTTATTC. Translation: CASGQGREGRPPEQLF.

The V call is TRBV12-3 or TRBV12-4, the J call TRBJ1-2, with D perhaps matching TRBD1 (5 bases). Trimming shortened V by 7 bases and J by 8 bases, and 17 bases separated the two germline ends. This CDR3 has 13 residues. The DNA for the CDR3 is TGTGCCAGCAAGAGCGACAGTGTGCACGGCTACACCTTC. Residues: CASKSDSVHGYTF.

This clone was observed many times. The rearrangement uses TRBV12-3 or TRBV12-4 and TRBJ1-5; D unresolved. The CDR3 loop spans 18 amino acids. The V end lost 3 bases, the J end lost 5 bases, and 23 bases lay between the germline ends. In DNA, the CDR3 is TGTGCCAGCAGTTTCGAAATGGGGTCAATTAAGAACTATCAGCCCCAGCATTTT. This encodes CASSFEMGSIKNYQPQHF.

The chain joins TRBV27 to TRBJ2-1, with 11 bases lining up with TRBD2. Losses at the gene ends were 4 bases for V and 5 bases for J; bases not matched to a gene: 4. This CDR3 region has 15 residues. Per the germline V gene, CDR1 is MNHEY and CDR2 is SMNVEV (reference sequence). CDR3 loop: CASSSLAGGDNEQFF. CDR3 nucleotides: TGTGCCAGCAGTTCCTTAGCGGGAGGGGACAATGAGCAGTTCTTC.

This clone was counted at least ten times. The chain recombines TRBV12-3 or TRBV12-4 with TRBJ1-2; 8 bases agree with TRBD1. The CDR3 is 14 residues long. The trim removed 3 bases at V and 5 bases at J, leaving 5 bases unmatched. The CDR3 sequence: CASSFGQGSYGYTF. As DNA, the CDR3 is TGTGCCAGCAGTTTCGGACAGGGAAGTTATGGCTACACCTTC.

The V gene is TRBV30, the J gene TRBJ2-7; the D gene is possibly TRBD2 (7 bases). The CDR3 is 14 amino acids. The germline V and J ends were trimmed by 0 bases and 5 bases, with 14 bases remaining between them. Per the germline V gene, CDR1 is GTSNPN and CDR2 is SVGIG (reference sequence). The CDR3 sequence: CAWSVKGGIHEQYF. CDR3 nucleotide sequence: TGTGCCTGGAGTGTAAAGGGGGGGATCCACGAGCAGTACTTC. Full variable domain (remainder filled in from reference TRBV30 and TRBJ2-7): SQTIHQWPATLVQPVGSPLSLECTVEGTSNPNLYWYRQAAGRGLQLLFYSVGIGQISSEVPQNLSASRPQDRQFILSSKKLLLSDSGFYLCAWSVKGGIHEQYFGPGTRLTVT.

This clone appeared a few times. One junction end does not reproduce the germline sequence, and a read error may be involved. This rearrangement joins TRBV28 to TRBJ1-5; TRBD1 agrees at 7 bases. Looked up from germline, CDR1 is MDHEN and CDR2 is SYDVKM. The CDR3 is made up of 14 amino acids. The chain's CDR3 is CASRISRGQSAPAF. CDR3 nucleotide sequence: TGTGCCAGCAGAATCTCGAGGGGGCAATCAGCCCCAGCATTT. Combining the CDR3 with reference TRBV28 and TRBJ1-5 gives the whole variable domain DVKVTQSSRYLVKRTGEKVFLECVQDMDHENMFWYRQDPGLGLRLIYFSYDVKMKEKGDIPEGYSVSREKKERFSLILESASTNQTSMYLCASRISRGQSAPAFGDGTRLSIL.

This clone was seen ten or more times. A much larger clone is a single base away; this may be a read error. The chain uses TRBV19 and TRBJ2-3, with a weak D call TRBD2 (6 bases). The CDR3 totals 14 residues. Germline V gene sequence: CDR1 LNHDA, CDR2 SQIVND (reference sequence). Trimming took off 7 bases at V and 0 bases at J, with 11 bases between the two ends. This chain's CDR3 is CASIPSESTDTQYF. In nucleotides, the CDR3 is TGTGCCAGTATCCCTAGCGAAAGCACAGATACGCAGTATTTT.

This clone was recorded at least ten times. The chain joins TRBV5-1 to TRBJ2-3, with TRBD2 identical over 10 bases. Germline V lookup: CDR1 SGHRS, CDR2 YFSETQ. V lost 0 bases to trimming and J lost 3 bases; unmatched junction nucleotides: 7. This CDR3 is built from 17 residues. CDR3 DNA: TGCGCCAGCAGCTTGGCGGCTAGCGGGAGAAGAACAGATACGCAGTATTTT. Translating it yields CASSLAASGRRTDTQYF.

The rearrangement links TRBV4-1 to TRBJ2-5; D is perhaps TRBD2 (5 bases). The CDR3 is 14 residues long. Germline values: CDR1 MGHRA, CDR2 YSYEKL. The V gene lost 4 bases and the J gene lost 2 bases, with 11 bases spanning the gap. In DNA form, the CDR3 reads TGCGCCAGCAGCCTTTCGCAGCGGCAAGAGACCCAGTACTTC. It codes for CASSLSQRQETQYF.

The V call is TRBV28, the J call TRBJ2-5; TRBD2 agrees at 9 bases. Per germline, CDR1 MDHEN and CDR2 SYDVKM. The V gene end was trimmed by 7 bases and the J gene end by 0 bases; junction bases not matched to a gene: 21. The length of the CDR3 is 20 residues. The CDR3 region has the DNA TGTGCCAGCATTCCCTGGGGGTGGGCTAGCGGGATCCCCCACCAAGAGACCCAGTACTTC. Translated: CASIPWGWASGIPHQETQYF.

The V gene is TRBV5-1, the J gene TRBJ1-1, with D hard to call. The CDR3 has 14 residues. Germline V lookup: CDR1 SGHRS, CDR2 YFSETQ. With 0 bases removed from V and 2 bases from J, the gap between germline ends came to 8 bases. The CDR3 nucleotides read TGCGCCAGCAGCTTGGTGCCAGAAAACACTGAAGCTTTCTTT. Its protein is CASSLVPENTEAFF.

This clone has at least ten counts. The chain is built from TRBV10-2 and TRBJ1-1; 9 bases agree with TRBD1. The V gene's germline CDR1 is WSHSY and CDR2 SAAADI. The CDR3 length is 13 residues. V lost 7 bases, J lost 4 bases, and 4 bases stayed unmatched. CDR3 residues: CASTDRGGTEAFF. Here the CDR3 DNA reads TGCGCCAGCACGGACAGGGGCGGCACTGAAGCTTTCTTT.